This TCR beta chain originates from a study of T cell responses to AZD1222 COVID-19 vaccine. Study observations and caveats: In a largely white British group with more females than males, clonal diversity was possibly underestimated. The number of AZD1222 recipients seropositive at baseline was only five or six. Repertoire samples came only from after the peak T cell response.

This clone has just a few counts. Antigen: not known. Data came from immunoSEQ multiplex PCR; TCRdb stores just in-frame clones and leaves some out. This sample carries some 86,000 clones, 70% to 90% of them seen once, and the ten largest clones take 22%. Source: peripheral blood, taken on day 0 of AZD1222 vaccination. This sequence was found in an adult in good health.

As DNA, the CDR3 is TGCAGCGTTGAACGTGCGGGTTCCTACGAGCAGTACTTC. This translates into CSVERAGSYEQYF. The genes are TRBV29-1 and TRBJ2-7; TRBD2 might be the D (5 bases). The CDR3 is made up of 13 amino acids. The germline V gene encodes CDR1 SQVTM and CDR2 ANQGSEA. The ends were cut back, 2 bases at V and 1 base at J, with 9 bases in the middle.